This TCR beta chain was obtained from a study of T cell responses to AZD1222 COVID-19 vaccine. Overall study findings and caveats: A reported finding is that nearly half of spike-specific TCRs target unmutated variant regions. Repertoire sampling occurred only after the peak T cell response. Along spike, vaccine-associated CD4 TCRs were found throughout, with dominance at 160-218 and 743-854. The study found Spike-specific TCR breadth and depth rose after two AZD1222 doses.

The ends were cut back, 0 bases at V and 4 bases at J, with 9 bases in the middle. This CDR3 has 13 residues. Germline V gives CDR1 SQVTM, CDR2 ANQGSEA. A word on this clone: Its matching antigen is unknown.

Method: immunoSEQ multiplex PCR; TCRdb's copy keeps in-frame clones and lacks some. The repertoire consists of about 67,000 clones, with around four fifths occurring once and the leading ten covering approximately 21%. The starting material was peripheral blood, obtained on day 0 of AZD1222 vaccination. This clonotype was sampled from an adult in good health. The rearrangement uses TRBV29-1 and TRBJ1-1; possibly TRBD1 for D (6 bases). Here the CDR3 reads CSVEEQGATEAFF. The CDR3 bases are TGCAGCGTTGAAGAACAGGGAGCCACTGAAGCTTTCTTT.